This T cell receptor (beta chain) was identified in a study of graft-versus-host responses after intestinal transplantation. Study in general: Isolated intestinal, liver-intestinal, or multivisceral transplants had been given to the recipients. Findings of the study overall: Maximum circulating GvH clone levels tracked with early post-transplant HvG decreases. GvH clones were found in recipient marrow; some appeared first in ileum or blood.

The CDR3 is 15 amino acids. With 2 bases clipped from V and 3 bases from J, the junction kept 4 bases outside the gene matches. The germline V gene has CDR1 SGHRS and CDR2 YFSETQ. On this clone: What it binds is unknown.

Assay used: immunoSEQ multiplex PCR; TCRdb lists only in-frame clones, some missing. This sample has about 81,000 clones, with about 89% found just once. This sample comprised unstimulated CD4+ T cells sorted from spleen or lymph node cells, obtained before intestinal transplant. This receptor was identified in a human donor who received an intestinal transplant. The V call is TRBV5-1, the J call TRBJ2-7, with 11 bases matching TRBD1. The CDR3 is CASSFGGTGGYEQYF. For the CDR3, the DNA is TGCGCCAGCAGCTTTGGGGGGACAGGGGGCTACGAGCAGTACTTC.